The 30 T cell receptor beta chains below come from one sample, sequenced in a study of cytomegalovirus exposure and HLA in healthy donors. In the PCR, 60 Vbeta and 13 Jbeta primers were used. Sequenced by immunoSEQ multiplex PCR; TCRdb stores in-frame clones only, minus some. The sample contains about 170,000 clones, around 62% of which appear only once. Sequencing was carried out using PBMCs. These receptors originate from a man in his forties or fifties in good health and CMV-seronegative.

The chain carries TRBV2 and TRBJ2-2; 11 bases fit TRBD1. J lost 5 bases, V lost 2 bases, and 7 bases had no gene match. CDR3 length equals 17 residues. Germline CDR1 SNHLY, CDR2 FYNNEI. The CDR3 DNA is TGTGCCAGCAGTGAAAGGACAGGGGGCGGTTGGACCGGGGAGCTGTTTTTT. Amino acid sequence: CASSERTGGGWTGELFF. The entire variable domain, with the rest obtained from reference TRBV2 and TRBJ2-2, is as follows: EPEVTQTPSHQVTQMGQEVILRCVPISNHLYFYWYRQILGQKVEFLVSFYNNEISEKSEIFDDQFSVERPDGSNFTLKIRSTKLEDSAMYFCASSERTGGGWTGELFFGEGSRLTVL.

V and J are TRBV7-9 and TRBJ2-5; unclear D gene. Germline V gene data show CDR1 as SEHNR and CDR2 as FQNEAQ (reference sequence). This CDR3 has 13 residues. V dropped 5 bases and J dropped 1 base, with 8 bases sitting between them. The CDR3 DNA reads as TGTGCCAGCAGCCAAGTACTCCAAGAGACCCAGTACTTC. Amino acid sequence: CASSQVLQETQYF.

The CDR3 reads CASSPREGGDTGELFF. The DNA of the CDR3 is TGCGCCAGCAGCCCTCGGGAGGGAGGGGACACCGGGGAGCTGTTTTTT. The genes are TRBV5-1 and TRBJ2-2; TRBD2 matches 8 bases. V dropped 4 bases and J dropped 3; count of bases not matched to a gene: 8. Germline V gene lookup returns CDR1 SGHRS and CDR2 YFSETQ. This CDR3 contains 16 residues. The full variable domain, its missing parts supplied by reference TRBV5-1 and TRBJ2-2, is KAGVTQTPRYLIKTRGQQVTLSCSPISGHRSVSWYQQTPGQGLQFLFEYFSETQRNKGNFPGRFSGRQFSNSRSEMNVSTLELGDSALYLCASSPREGGDTGELFFGEGSRLTVL.

The gene calls are TRBV7-9 and TRBJ2-1; no clear D gene. Germline loops: CDR1 SEHNR, CDR2 FQNEAQ (reference sequence). V gave up 2 bases and J gave up 6 bases, with 8 bases separating them. This CDR3 comprises 13 residues. The CDR3 DNA reads TGTGCCAGCAGCTTACGGGTGGGCAATGAGCAGTTCTTC. It encodes CASSLRVGNEQFF.

The J gene is TRBJ2-1, the V gene TRBV6-5; 7 bases align to TRBD1. CDR3 size: 16 residues. The germline CDR1 and CDR2 sequences are MNHEY and SVGAGI. V trimming: 0 bases; J trimming: 2 bases; junction bases outside the gene matches: 4. The CDR3 protein is CASSYSRQGAYNEQFF. DNA of the CDR3: TGTGCCAGCAGTTACTCGAGGCAGGGGGCCTACAATGAGCAGTTCTTC.

The chain recombines TRBV6-5 with TRBJ2-5; D remains unclear. Germline V CDR1 and CDR2: MNHEY, SVGAGI. The CDR3 covers 10 residues. V lost 8 bases and J lost 3, with 4 bases in between. In DNA form, the CDR3 reads TGTGCCAGCCTCGAAGAGACCCAGTACTTC. This sequence encodes CASLEETQYF.

This chain uses TRBV4-3 with TRBJ2-2; 8 bases fit TRBD1. This CDR3 has 14 residues. Germline CDR1 reads LGHNA; CDR2 reads YSLEER. The V and J ends lost 4 bases and 3 bases, in that order; junction bases with no gene match: 1. The CDR3 protein is CASSRQGYTGELFF. CDR3 coding DNA: TGCGCCAGCAGCCGACAGGGGTACACCGGGGAGCTGTTTTTT.

This clone came up a few times. The rearrangement uses TRBV27 and TRBJ2-2; 7 bases match TRBD1. V trimming: 5 bases; J trimming: 3 bases; junction bases outside the gene matches: 9. This CDR3 comprises 16 residues. Germline V lookup: CDR1 MNHEY, CDR2 SMNVEV (reference sequence). The DNA for the CDR3 is TGTGCCAGCAGTCCACCTTCCGACAGGGACACCGGGGAGCTGTTTTTT. Translation gives CASSPPSDRDTGELFF.

This clone was picked up a small number of times. The rearrangement uses TRBV27 and TRBJ1-6; 8 bases map to TRBD1. With 6 bases clipped from V and 4 bases from J, the junction kept 5 bases outside the gene matches. The germline CDR1 and CDR2 sequences are MNHEY and SMNVEV (reference sequence). This CDR3 is 15 amino acids long. The CDR3, as DNA: TGTGCCAGCAGCAACCGGGACAGGTATAATTCACCCCTCCACTTT. Its protein is CASSNRDRYNSPLHF.

There are a few counts of this clone. V is TRBV7-8 and J is TRBJ1-1, with a tentative D call TRBD1 (5 bases). CDR3 length: 14 amino acids. V lost 0 bases and J 1 base, leaving 6 bases between the germline ends. Germline V gives CDR1 SGHVS, CDR2 FQNEAQ. CDR3 protein: CASSLATGNTEAFF. CDR3 sequence (DNA): TGTGCCAGCAGCTTAGCTACAGGGAACACTGAAGCTTTCTTT.

This clone was counted only a few times. The V and J genes are TRBV30 and TRBJ1-1; D is undetermined. Germline V CDR1 and CDR2: GTSNPN, SVGIG (reference sequence). V was trimmed by 3 bases and J by 3 bases, leaving 14 bases between them. The CDR3 has 14 amino acids. CDR3 DNA sequence: TGTGCCTGGAGAGAGTTTGATGAGGACACTGAAGCTTTCTTT. Its protein product is CAWREFDEDTEAFF.

This clone appeared a few times. The chain has TRBV7-9 and TRBJ1-2; D may be TRBD1 (6 bases). Germline V gene lookup returns CDR1 SEHNR and CDR2 FQNEAQ (reference sequence). The CDR3 is 15 amino acids. Trimming stripped 5 bases from V and 5 bases from J, with 18 bases between. Here the CDR3 DNA reads TGTGCCAGCAGCACGGGGGGGCTCGACTTTTATGGCTACACCTTC. It codes for CASSTGGLDFYGYTF.

Written as DNA, the CDR3 is TGTGCCAGCAGCTTGGTTAGCGGGGAAGAGACCCAGTACTTC. Translation gives CASSLVSGEETQYF. The chain employs TRBV5-4 and TRBJ2-5, with 8 bases aligning to TRBD2. The V gene's germline CDR1 is SGHNT and CDR2 YYREEE (reference sequence). The junction had 1 base not matched to a gene; V was cut back by 0 bases and J by 3 bases. The CDR3 contains 14 residues.

This clone was observed a few times. This sequence joins TRBV5-4 and TRBJ2-3; TRBD2 might be the D (5 bases). CDR1 is SGHNT and CDR2 is YYREEE in the germline V gene (reference sequence). Trimming took off 7 bases at V and 2 bases at J, with 14 bases between the two ends. The length of the CDR3 is 14 residues. CDR3 coding DNA: TGTGCCAGCGCCACTTCGCGGGCCACAGATACGCAGTATTTT. Translated, it gives CASATSRATDTQYF.

This clone appeared a few times. This sequence joins TRBV2 and TRBJ1-1; D might be TRBD1 (5 bases). Trimming took 1 base from V and 10 from J, leaving 7 bases between them. The CDR3 has 11 residues. Per germline, CDR1 SNHLY and CDR2 FYNNEI. CDR3 in amino acids: CASSEEGRAFF. DNA for the CDR3: TGTGCCAGCAGTGAAGAGGGGCGAGCTTTCTTT.

This clone was observed a few times. This sequence joins TRBV27 and TRBJ2-3; TRBD1 matches at 8 bases. This CDR3 contains 14 residues. The V segment lost 5 bases and the J segment 2 bases; nucleotides outside the gene matches: 3. Germline V gene lookup returns CDR1 MNHEY and CDR2 SMNVEV (reference sequence). The CDR3 DNA reads TGTGCCAGCAGTCCGGACAGGGCCACAGATACGCAGTATTTT. Translation: CASSPDRATDTQYF.

The J gene is TRBJ2-7, the V gene TRBV5-5; perhaps TRBD1 as D (6 bases). The germline V gene encodes CDR1 SGHKS and CDR2 YYEKEE (reference sequence). The CDR3 sequence is 16 residues long. Deletions cut 4 bases from V and 1 base from J, with 18 bases between. The DNA for the CDR3 is TGTGCCAGCAGCCTACCGACAGGCATCATTTCCTACGAGCAGTACTTC. Residues: CASSLPTGIISYEQYF.

The chain carries TRBV7-6 and TRBJ1-6; D unresolved. This CDR3 is built from 14 residues. CDR1 SGHVS and CDR2 FNYEAQ come from the germline V gene. V was cut by 3 bases and J by 8 bases, with 11 bases left in between. CDR3 in DNA: TGTGCCAGCAGCTTGGGCACCGAGCATTCACCCCTCCACTTT. It yields the protein CASSLGTEHSPLHF.

The chain carries TRBV4-2 and TRBJ2-1, with TRBD2 matching 16 bases. Germline V gives CDR1 LGHNA, CDR2 YNFKEQ. The V and J ends lost 3 bases and 2 bases, in that order; junction bases with no gene match: 10. CDR3 length: 20 amino acids. CDR3 sequence: CASSHPKTGTSGGAYNEQFF. Here the CDR3 DNA reads TGTGCCAGCAGCCACCCTAAAACCGGGACTAGCGGGGGGGCCTACAATGAGCAGTTCTTC.

The V call is TRBV11-3, the J call TRBJ1-2; D is uncertain. Germline values: CDR1 SGHNT, CDR2 YENEEA. The CDR3 length is 15 residues. V was shortened by 0 bases and J by 5 bases, with 13 bases between the two germline ends. CDR3 loop: CASSLDFFGPYGYTF. The CDR3 bases are TGTGCCAGCAGCTTAGATTTTTTTGGGCCGTATGGCTACACCTTC.

This clone has only a few counts. The chain has TRBV7-2 and TRBJ1-4, with 7 nucleotides matching TRBD1. Trimming took 2 bases from V and 8 from J; bases not matched to a gene: 8. The CDR3 length is 15 residues. CDR1 is SGHTA and CDR2 is FQGNSA in the germline V gene. The CDR3 DNA is TGTGCCAGCAGCTTACGAGGCAGGGGGAGGGAAAAACTGTTTTTT. It encodes CASSLRGRGREKLFF. Together with reference TRBV7-2 and TRBJ1-4, the CDR3 gives the full variable domain: GAGVSQSPSNKVTEKGKDVELRCDPISGHTALYWYRQSLGQGLEFLIYFQGNSAPDKSGLPSDRFSAERTGGSVSTLTIQRTQQEDSAVYLCASSLRGRGREKLFFGSGTQLSVL.

A few counts support this clone. This rearrangement joins TRBV16 to TRBJ1-1, with 9 bases fitting TRBD1. Per germline, CDR1 KGHSY and CDR2 FQNENV. There are 15 residues in the CDR3. The V segment lost 5 bases and the J segment 4 bases; nucleotides outside the gene matches: 8. The CDR3 reads CASSVSGTGSTEAFF. CDR3 nucleotides: TGTGCCAGCAGCGTCTCCGGGACAGGGAGCACTGAAGCTTTCTTT. The complete variable domain, with remaining parts taken from reference TRBV16 and TRBJ1-1, reads GEEVAQTPKHLVRGEGQKAKLYCAPIKGHSYVFWYQQVLKNEFKFLISFQNENVFDETGMPKERFSAKCLPNSPCSLEIQATKLEDSAVYFCASSVSGTGSTEAFFGQGTRLTVV.

In the case of this clone: Its ends do not fully match the called genes, so a read error is possible. The chain couples TRBV30 to TRBJ2-7, with 8 bases fitting TRBD1. The CDR3 totals 15 residues. Germline V lookup: CDR1 GTSNPN, CDR2 SVGIG (reference sequence). CDR3 sequence (DNA): TGTGCCTGGAGCCCCCCCCAATCCCGGACAGGGAAACGGAACTTC. Its protein is CAWSPPQSRTGKRNF.

This clone was counted between two and nine times. The V gene is TRBV25-1, the J gene TRBJ2-7; D possibly corresponds to TRBD1 (7 bases). The CDR3 spans 13 residues. The V gene lost 5 bases and the J gene lost 5 bases, with 13 bases spanning the gap. The germline CDR1 and CDR2 sequences are MGHDK and SYGVNS. For the CDR3, the DNA is TGTGCCAGCAGTCCCAGGGGGGCCAACGAGCAGTACTTC. This codes for CASSPRGANEQYF.

This rearrangement joins TRBV19 to TRBJ2-1; TRBD2 matches at 8 bases. The CDR3 runs 18 residues. The germline CDR1 and CDR2 sequences are LNHDA and SQIVND (reference sequence). Trimming at V came to 7 bases and at J to 2 bases, leaving 16 bases not matched to a gene. The CDR3 loop is CASTAGGLVSPAYNEQFF. Here the CDR3 DNA reads TGTGCCAGTACCGCGGGGGGACTAGTATCCCCCGCCTACAATGAGCAGTTCTTC.

This chain connects TRBV5-1 to TRBJ1-5; 7 bases match TRBD1. The V gene end was trimmed by 0 bases and the J gene end by 7 bases; junction bases not matched to a gene: 7. The germline V gene has CDR1 SGHRS and CDR2 YFSETQ. This CDR3 comprises 15 residues. DNA for the CDR3: TGCGCCAGCAGCTTGGATGGACAGGCTAGCCAGCCCCAGCATTTT. Its translation: CASSLDGQASQPQHF.

Only one count was recorded for this clone. The rearrangement joins TRBV30 to TRBJ2-5, with 8 positions matching TRBD1. CDR3 length equals 16 residues. The J segment lost 4 bases and the V segment lost 4 bases, leaving 14 bases of the junction unmatched. The germline gives CDR1 GTSNPN, CDR2 SVGIG (reference sequence). The CDR3 loop is CAWTSGQGSVGETQYF. The CDR3 DNA reads as TGTGCCTGGACATCCGGACAGGGATCGGTCGGAGAGACCCAGTACTTC.

The chain carries TRBV15 and TRBJ2-5; 13 nucleotides align to TRBD2. This CDR3 comprises 16 residues. In germline, CDR1 is LNHNV, CDR2 YYDKDF (reference sequence). V gave up 1 base and J gave up 1 base; unmatched junction bases: 0. The CDR3 loop is CATSRGTSGGQETQYF. CDR3 nucleotide sequence: TGTGCCACCAGCAGAGGGACTAGCGGGGGCCAAGAGACCCAGTACTTC. Looking up the rest from reference TRBV15 and TRBJ2-5 gives the full variable domain: DAMVIQNPRYQVTQFGKPVTLSCSQTLNHNVMYWYQQKSSQAPKLLFHYYDKDFNNEADTPDNFQSRRPNTSFCFLDIRSPGLGDTAMYLCATSRGTSGGQETQYFGPGTRLLVL.

This clone was observed a handful of times. The gene calls are TRBV29-1 and TRBJ1-2, with a tentative D call TRBD1 (6 bases). CDR3 size: 13 residues. Germline CDR1 SQVTM, CDR2 ANQGSEA. V was shortened by 6 bases and J by 9 bases, with 20 bases between the two germline ends. The CDR3: CSVPRVGRDSYTF. CDR3 nucleotides: TGCAGCGTGCCAAGGGTGGGCAGGGACAGCTACACCTTC.

This clone was seen only a few times. The CDR3 nucleotides read TGTGCCAGCAGCAGCGGGAGGGCCACAGGCGAGCAGTACTTC. It translates to CASSSGRATGEQYF. The V and J genes are TRBV7-8 and TRBJ2-7, with 10 bases that match TRBD2. J gave up 6 bases and V 5 bases, and 7 bases lay outside the gene matches. Germline V gene sequence: CDR1 SGHVS, CDR2 FQNEAQ. The CDR3 has 14 residues.